The sequence of this T cell receptor beta chain was determined in a study of cytomegalovirus exposure and HLA in healthy donors. Study results and caveats: Cytomegalovirus-associated status was assigned to more than 150 TCR beta chains. For TCR beta chains, V- and J-gene trimming was later linked to a missense DCLRE1C variant. Rates of TCR association differed by HLA locus in a later analysis, with DRB1 highest and HLA-C lowest. A later analysis reportedly found fewer N-insertions in an Asian-associated ancestry cluster than the roughly 670-donor mean.

The PCR made use of 60 Vbeta and 13 Jbeta primers. Profiling relied on immunoSEQ multiplex PCR, and the TCRdb table lists in-frame clones only, not all of them. The table shows about 100,000 clones, with about 60% occurring only once. Concerning this clone: Its target is unknown.

The ends lost 0 bases at V and 2 bases at J; junction bases unmatched: 3. Looked up from germline, CDR1 is MGHRA and CDR2 is YSYEKL. This CDR3 spans 15 amino acids. The receptor's source is a human donor in good health. The chain employs TRBV4-1 and TRBJ2-7; TRBD2 matches at 8 bases. The material sequenced was PBMCs. CDR3 amino acids: CASSQDSGRAYEQYF. The CDR3 DNA follows: TGCGCCAGCAGCCAAGATTCCGGGAGGGCCTACGAGCAGTACTTC.